The 27 T cell receptor beta chains listed next were all sequenced from one sample in a study of cytomegalovirus exposure and HLA in healthy donors. Use of 60 Vbeta and 13 Jbeta primers characterized the PCR. Clones were read by immunoSEQ multiplex PCR, and TCRdb kept only the in-frame ones, dropping some. The sample carries 150,000 to 200,000 clones, 9.5% to 15% recorded once. The sample consisted of PBMCs. The receptors shown here come from a man aged 50 or older in good health and CMV-seropositive.

This clone was counted a few times. This chain links TRBV5-1 with TRBJ2-7; possible D gene TRBD1, 6 bases. Trimming removed 0 bases at V and 4 bases at J, with 17 bases between. This CDR3 contains 16 residues. Germline lookup yields CDR1 SGHRS and CDR2 YFSETQ. The CDR3 protein is CASSLAVGQGIYEQYF. CDR3 DNA: TGCGCCAGCAGCTTGGCGGTTGGGCAGGGGATTTACGAGCAGTACTTC.

This rearrangement joins TRBV2 to TRBJ2-7, with 9 bases fitting TRBD1. The ends lost 6 bases at V and 3 bases at J; junction bases unmatched: 3. Germline lookup yields CDR1 SNHLY and CDR2 FYNNEI. The CDR3 contains 13 residues. CDR3 DNA sequence: TGTGCCAGCAGAGGGACAGGGTTCTACGAGCAGTACTTC. Its protein product is CASRGTGFYEQYF.

The chain carries TRBV9 and TRBJ2-6; TRBD1 matches at 7 bases. This CDR3 has 14 amino acids. Looked up from germline, CDR1 is SGDLS and CDR2 is YYNGEE. The junction had 2 bases not matched to a gene; V was cut back by 6 bases and J by 2 bases. CDR3: CASKGAAGANVLTF. CDR3 DNA: TGTGCCAGCAAGGGGGCTGCTGGGGCCAACGTCCTGACTTTC. Supplemented by reference TRBV9 and TRBJ2-6, the full variable domain reads DSGVTQTPKHLITATGQRVTLRCSPRSGDLSVYWYQQSLDQGLQFLIQYYNGEERAKGNILERFSAQQFPDLHSELNLSSLELGDSALYFCASKGAAGANVLTFGAGSRLTVL.

V is TRBV7-9 and J is TRBJ1-1; D gene ambiguous. CDR1 and CDR2 from the germline V gene are SEHNR and FQNEAQ (reference sequence). The CDR3 spans 13 residues. Trimming removed 5 bases from V and 3 bases from J, with 10 bases in between. The CDR3 here is CASSVMSDTEAFF. The CDR3 coding sequence is TGTGCCAGCAGCGTGATGTCGGACACTGAAGCTTTCTTT.

The chain links TRBV7-9 to TRBJ2-1; no definite D call. This CDR3 region has 11 residues. V was cut by 5 bases and J by 8 bases, with 7 bases left in between. Germline V gene sequence: CDR1 SEHNR, CDR2 FQNEAQ (reference sequence). CDR3 in DNA: TGTGCCAGCAGCCCGTCGTATGAGCAGTTCTTC. Protein: CASSPSYEQFF.

This clone was recorded a few times. The chain has TRBV6-1 and TRBJ2-7, with D possibly matching TRBD2 (6 bases). The CDR3 is made up of 13 amino acids. Trimming took 7 bases from V and 7 from J, leaving 17 bases between them. Germline CDR1 reads MNHNS; CDR2 reads SASEGT. CDR3 sequence reads: CASIEGTPGEQYF. Here the CDR3 DNA reads TGTGCCAGCATTGAGGGGACTCCCGGGGAGCAGTACTTC.

A few counts support this clone. This chain joins TRBV5-1 and TRBJ1-1, with 7 bases identical to TRBD1. There are 15 residues in the CDR3. CDR1 SGHRS and CDR2 YFSETQ come from the germline V gene. With 0 bases clipped from V and 4 bases from J, the junction kept 6 bases outside the gene matches. The CDR3 DNA follows: TGCGCCAGCAGCTTGGGACAGGGTGGAAGCACTGAAGCTTTCTTT. Residues: CASSLGQGGSTEAFF.

The J gene is TRBJ1-1, the V gene TRBV18, with D unresolved. The CDR3 consists of 14 residues. V was pared by 2 bases and J by 8 bases, with 15 bases between. CDR1 and CDR2 from the germline V gene are KGHSH and LQKENI. The CDR3 nucleotides are TGTGCCAGCTCACCAGGGTACGGAGATAGGGAAGCTTTCTTT. It translates to CASSPGYGDREAFF.

In regard to this clone: Since the CDR3 does not end with the conserved phenylalanine or tryptophan, this likely comes from a read error. V and J are TRBV9 and TRBJ1-6; D unresolved. The germline CDR1 and CDR2 sequences are SGDLS and YYNGEE. CDR3 length equals 13 residues. V lost 1 base, J lost 7 bases, and 6 bases lay in between. The DNA for the CDR3 is TGTGCCAGCAGCGTACAGTCCAATTCACCCCTCCACGTT. Translating it yields CASSVQSNSPLHV.

The chain carries TRBV5-1 and TRBJ2-3, with TRBD1 identical over 11 bases. Losses at the gene ends were 1 base for V and 3 bases for J; bases not matched to a gene: 4. Germline CDR1 and CDR2: SGHRS and YFSETQ. This CDR3 comprises 16 residues. The DNA of the CDR3 is TGCGCCAGCAGCTTGATTGGGACAGGGGGAACAGATACGCAGTATTTT. Translating it yields CASSLIGTGGTDTQYF.

This clone was seen a handful of times. The chain links TRBV5-1 to TRBJ2-5, with a possible D match to TRBD1 (6 bases). Between the trimmed V and J ends, which lost 6 bases and 4 bases, there was a span of 16 bases. Germline CDR1 and CDR2: SGHRS and YFSETQ. CDR3 length: 14 residues. The CDR3 is CASTTGRAGETQYF. CDR3 nucleotide sequence: TGCGCCAGCACCACAGGGCGAGCAGGAGAGACCCAGTACTTC.

Concerning this clone: The final CDR3 position lacks the conserved phenylalanine or tryptophan, pointing to a likely read error. The DNA is omitted, as the CDR3 cannot be located on it reliably, and the CDR3 follows TCRdb's listing. The chain employs TRBV5-1 and TRBJ1-2; the table calls TRBD1, which could not be checked here. A total of 8 residues make up the CDR3, ends included. CDR1 SGHRS and CDR2 YFSETQ come from the germline V gene. CDR3 loop: CASSWDRE.

The CDR3 DNA is TGTGCCAGCAGCTTAGGGGCAGCATATACTGAAGCTTTCTTT. This sequence encodes CASSLGAAYTEAFF. The chain has TRBV7-2 and TRBJ1-1, with unresolved D. Germline V gene lookup returns CDR1 SGHTA and CDR2 FQGNSA. The germline V and J ends were trimmed by 1 base and 5 bases, with 11 bases remaining between them. The CDR3 contains 14 residues.

The J gene is TRBJ1-5, the V gene TRBV19; D is perhaps TRBD1 (5 bases). Per the germline V gene, CDR1 is LNHDA and CDR2 is SQIVND (reference sequence). The CDR3 extends over 16 amino acids. The germline V and J ends were trimmed by 2 bases and 1 base, with 12 bases remaining between them. The CDR3 DNA follows: TGTGCCAGTAGTATACGGTCCAGGGTAAGCAATCAGCCCCAGCATTTT. Protein: CASSIRSRVSNQPQHF.

This clone has just a few counts. This sequence joins TRBV11-2 and TRBJ2-4; 12 bases line up with TRBD2. CDR1 is SGHAT and CDR2 is FQNNGV in the germline V gene. V dropped 5 bases and J dropped 0; count of bases not matched to a gene: 11. The CDR3 extends over 19 amino acids. The CDR3 region is CASSPTLAGGPLAKNIQYF. The CDR3 DNA sequence: TGTGCCAGCAGCCCAACCCTAGCGGGGGGGCCCCTAGCCAAAAACATTCAGTACTTC.

This clone has only a few counts. The chain couples TRBV9 to TRBJ2-5; TRBD2 matches at 10 bases. The CDR3 loop spans 15 amino acids. Germline CDR1 is SGDLS and CDR2 is YYNGEE. Trimming took 0 bases from V and 6 from J; bases not matched to a gene: 5. The CDR3, as DNA: TGTGCCAGCAGCGTAGAAATAGCGGGGGGCCAGACCCAGTACTTC. Protein sequence: CASSVEIAGGQTQYF.

The rearrangement links TRBV10-3 to TRBJ1-3; 10 nucleotides align to TRBD1. The germline V gene encodes CDR1 ENHRY and CDR2 SYGVKD. V trimming: 0 bases; J trimming: 9 bases; junction bases outside the gene matches: 5. The CDR3 is 15 amino acids. The DNA of the CDR3 is TGTGCCATCAGTGAGTCGACAGGGGGCTCGTCCACCATATATTTT. Protein product: CAISESTGGSSTIYF.

This clone was seen a handful of times. V gene TRBV4-2 combines with J gene TRBJ1-3; 9 positions match TRBD1. J gave up 2 bases and V 2 bases, and 10 bases lay outside the gene matches. Germline CDR1 reads LGHNA; CDR2 reads YNFKEQ. This CDR3 is 18 amino acids long. Here the CDR3 DNA reads TGTGCCAGCAGCCAACGTCCGGGACAGGGTATCACTGGAAACACCATATATTTT. Translating gives CASSQRPGQGITGNTIYF.

There are a few counts of this clone. This sequence joins TRBV18 and TRBJ2-5, with TRBD1 matching over 7 bases. CDR1 and CDR2 from the germline V gene are KGHSH and LQKENI. This CDR3 has 14 residues. J gave up 3 bases and V 6 bases, and 7 bases lay outside the gene matches. CDR3: CASSSGQWKETQYF. The CDR3 bases are TGTGCCAGCTCCTCGGGACAGTGGAAAGAGACCCAGTACTTC.

The genes are TRBV30 and TRBJ1-4; weak D call: TRBD1 (5 bases). The CDR3 extends over 16 amino acids. Germline V gives CDR1 GTSNPN, CDR2 SVGIG (reference sequence). Trimming shortened V by 1 base and J by 0 bases, and 12 bases separated the two germline ends. The CDR3 coding sequence is TGTGCCTGGAGTGGACCCGACAGTGCAACTAATGAAAAACTGTTTTTT. Protein: CAWSGPDSATNEKLFF.

This clone has a handful of counts. This chain connects TRBV6-5 to TRBJ1-6; D is unclear. This CDR3 is built from 12 residues. V lost 4 bases to trimming and J lost 4 bases, with 2 bases between them. CDR1 and CDR2 from the germline V gene are MNHEY and SVGAGI. The CDR3 region has the DNA TGTGCCAGCAGTTTATATAATTCACCCCTCCACTTT. Translating it yields CASSLYNSPLHF.

The chain recombines TRBV11-3 with TRBJ1-2; possible D gene TRBD1, 6 bases. CDR1 and CDR2 from the germline V gene are SGHNT and YENEEA. The V gene lost 2 bases and the J gene lost 0 bases, with 22 bases spanning the gap. The length of the CDR3 is 19 residues. The DNA for the CDR3 is TGTGCCAGCAGCTTAAAAGGAGTGTTTTGGGACACCTCTAACTATGGCTACACCTTC. It translates to CASSLKGVFWDTSNYGYTF.

This clone was seen only a few times. This rearrangement joins TRBV18 to TRBJ2-2; D is unclear. This CDR3 is built from 15 residues. V was cut by 5 bases and J by 0 bases, with 10 bases left in between. The germline gives CDR1 KGHSH, CDR2 LQKENI. CDR3 nucleotide sequence: TGTGCCAGCTCAGAGACGGAGACGAACACCGGGGAGCTGTTTTTT. The encoded protein is CASSETETNTGELFF.

The rearrangement uses TRBV2 and TRBJ1-2, with 7 bases fitting TRBD1. CDR1 is SNHLY, CDR2 FYNNEI, per germline. After removal of 7 bases from V and 4 bases from J, the junction contained 6 bases not matched to a gene. This CDR3 is 13 amino acids long. CDR3 protein: CASILQGGYGYTF. Written as DNA, the CDR3 is TGTGCCAGCATCCTCCAGGGGGGCTATGGCTACACCTTC.

This clone was recorded a few times. This chain's CDR3 is CASSFYLLGGADYGYTF. CDR3 sequence (DNA): TGCGCCAGCAGCTTTTACCTTCTAGGGGGGGCGGACTATGGCTACACCTTC. V and J are TRBV5-1 and TRBJ1-2; possibly TRBD1 for D (6 bases). This CDR3 comprises 17 residues. Germline V gene data show CDR1 as SGHRS and CDR2 as YFSETQ. The V and J ends lost 2 bases and 3 bases respectively, with 20 bases between them. Full variable domain (missing parts from reference TRBV5-1 and TRBJ1-2): KAGVTQTPRYLIKTRGQQVTLSCSPISGHRSVSWYQQTPGQGLQFLFEYFSETQRNKGNFPGRFSGRQFSNSRSEMNVSTLELGDSALYLCASSFYLLGGADYGYTFGSGTRLTVV.

CDR3 residues: CASSASGTGGYEQYF. The CDR3 DNA is TGTGCCAGCAGTGCCTCCGGGACAGGGGGTTACGAGCAGTACTTC. The chain combines TRBV25-1 with TRBJ2-7, with TRBD1 matching over 11 bases. The V and J ends lost 4 bases and 4 bases, in that order; junction bases with no gene match: 6. The CDR3 extends over 15 amino acids. Per the germline V gene, CDR1 is MGHDK and CDR2 is SYGVNS.

This clone was counted only a few times. The chain is built from TRBV5-1 and TRBJ2-5, with 8 bases matching TRBD1. Germline values: CDR1 SGHRS, CDR2 YFSETQ. This CDR3 has 14 amino acids. V lost 1 base, J lost 5 bases, and 4 bases stayed unmatched. CDR3 sequence reads: CASSLTGGMETQYF. The CDR3 coding sequence is TGCGCCAGCAGCTTGACAGGGGGAATGGAGACCCAGTACTTC. The variable domain in full, completed from reference TRBV5-1 and TRBJ2-5, reads KAGVTQTPRYLIKTRGQQVTLSCSPISGHRSVSWYQQTPGQGLQFLFEYFSETQRNKGNFPGRFSGRQFSNSRSEMNVSTLELGDSALYLCASSLTGGMETQYFGPGTRLLVL.